The text below deals with one TCR beta chain. The data derive from a study of blood T cell repertoires in COVID-19. Study-level background: Researchers got acute and convalescent COVID-19 samples from the United States, Italy and Spain. The cDNA or gDNA used as material had been derived from T cells, B-cell-depleted T cells, or PBMCs.

Study members were between about 18 and 90 years old and lived in 24 US regions. In the study's own analysis: Quantification of nucleated cells was approximated via reference gene primer amplification. Profiling relied on immunoSEQ multiplex PCR, and the TCRdb table lists in-frame clones only, not all of them. V and J calls and clone size come straight from that table; D and trimming were deduced from the DNA. This table has hundreds of thousands of clones, roughly 85% appearing once. This CDR3 is 12 amino acids long. V was pared by 11 bases and J by 6 bases, with 7 bases of the junction left unmatched. From germline, CDR1 is ENHRY and CDR2 SYGVKD.

The TCR comes from a woman between 50 and 59 years old who had recovered from COVID-19. The chain is built from TRBV10-3 and TRBJ1-3; 7 positions agree with TRBD1. The specimen was PBMCs or T cells enriched from blood (not recorded which). For the CDR3, the DNA is TGTGCCCACGGGACAGACCAAAACACCATATATTTT. Protein sequence: CAHGTDQNTIYF.